These 25 T cell receptor beta chains were sequenced from one sample in a study of T cell responses to AZD1222 COVID-19 vaccine. The repertoire was sequenced with immunoSEQ multiplex PCR; TCRdb's copy has only in-frame clones and lacks some. The table records about 120,000 clones, roughly 90% of them present only once. Material: peripheral blood, obtained on day 0 of AZD1222 vaccination. The source of these receptors is an adult in good health.

This clone has a handful of counts. The rearrangement joins TRBV7-2 to TRBJ2-7; D not resolved. Germline CDR1 reads SGHTA; CDR2 reads FQGNSA. The CDR3 runs to 13 residues. The V end was cut by 5 bases, the J end by 2 bases, with 10 bases between. CDR3 in DNA: TGTGCCAGCAGCCGACTGTCCCCCTACGAGCAGTACTTC. Amino acids: CASSRLSPYEQYF.

The J gene is TRBJ1-1, the V gene TRBV5-1; D is undetermined. The germline V gene has CDR1 SGHRS and CDR2 YFSETQ. Between the trimmed V and J ends, which lost 1 base and 3 bases, there was a span of 10 bases. This CDR3 is built from 14 residues. The CDR3 loop is CASSLRGSHTEAFF. In DNA, the CDR3 is TGCGCCAGCAGCTTGCGGGGAAGCCACACTGAAGCTTTCTTT.

The CDR3 DNA reads as TGTGCCTGCAGTAAGGGGTTGAGGAACTATGGCTACACCTTC. Amino acids: CACSKGLRNYGYTF. The chain links TRBV19 to TRBJ1-2; tentative D call: TRBD1 (5 bases). CDR1 is LNHDA, CDR2 SQIVND, per germline (reference sequence). The V end was cut by 11 bases, the J end by 2 bases, with 18 bases between. The CDR3 is 14 amino acids. Using reference TRBV19 and TRBJ1-2 for the parts outside the CDR3, the full variable domain is DGGITQSPKYLFRKEGQNVTLSCEQNLNHDAMYWYRQDPGQGLRLIYYSQIVNDFQKGDIAEGYSVSREKKESFPLTVTSAQKNPTAFYLCACSKGLRNYGYTFGSGTRLTVV.

J is TRBJ2-7 and V is TRBV4-3, with a possible D match to TRBD1 (6 bases). V shed 3 bases and J shed 3 bases, with 21 bases lying between them. Germline lookup yields CDR1 LGHNA and CDR2 YSLEER. The CDR3 is 17 amino acids. The CDR3 reads CASSQALTGIANYEQYF. CDR3 nucleotides: TGCGCCAGCAGCCAGGCTTTAACAGGGATAGCTAACTACGAGCAGTACTTC.

This sequence joins TRBV7-2 and TRBJ1-3, with D tentatively TRBD1 (6 bases). This CDR3 spans 14 amino acids. The ends were cut back, 1 base at V and 4 bases at J, with 8 bases in the middle. Germline CDR1 reads SGHTA; CDR2 reads FQGNSA. DNA of the CDR3: TGTGCCAGCAGCTTAGACAGGGTGGGAAACACCATATATTTT. Residues: CASSLDRVGNTIYF.

The sample holds one count of this clone. This chain links TRBV7-6 with TRBJ2-1; 10 positions agree with TRBD2. Germline assignment: CDR1 SGHVS and CDR2 FNYEAQ. The V and J ends lost 3 bases and 10 bases, in that order; junction bases with no gene match: 12. This CDR3 is built from 16 residues. In DNA form, the CDR3 reads TGTGCCAGCAGCTTGGGGGGGGCTAGCGGGAGCGCGGAGCAGTTCTTC. It yields the protein CASSLGGASGSAEQFF.

The rearrangement uses TRBV12-5 and TRBJ2-7; 11 nucleotides align to TRBD2. Trimming took 6 bases from V and 7 from J; bases not matched to a gene: 11. Germline V CDR1 and CDR2: LGHNT, FRNRAP. This CDR3 is 15 amino acids long. CDR3: CASGAGTSGKKEQYF. The CDR3 coding sequence is TGTGCTAGTGGGGCCGGGACTAGCGGAAAGAAGGAGCAGTACTTC. The full variable domain, rest sourced from reference TRBV12-5 and TRBJ2-7, is DARVTQTPRHKVTEMGQEVTMRCQPILGHNTVFWYRQTMMQGLELLAYFRNRAPLDDSGMPKDRFSAEMPDATLATLKIQPSEPRDSAVYFCASGAGTSGKKEQYFGPGTRLTVT.

This chain uses TRBV5-6 with TRBJ2-5; D gene unclear. The CDR3 sequence is 12 residues long. Trimming stripped 4 bases from V and 2 bases from J, with 6 bases between. Germline loops: CDR1 SGHDT, CDR2 YYEEEE. The CDR3 coding sequence is TGTGCCAGCAGCCAGTCTCAAGAGACCCAGTACTTC. Amino acids: CASSQSQETQYF. The full variable domain, completed using reference TRBV5-6 and TRBJ2-5, is DAGVTQSPTHLIKTRGQQVTLRCSPKSGHDTVSWYQQALGQGPQFIFQYYEEEERQRGNFPDRFSGHQFPNYSSELNVNALLLGDSALYLCASSQSQETQYFGPGTRLLVL.

The chain carries TRBV7-9 and TRBJ2-5; 9 positions agree with TRBD1. J gave up 5 bases and V 2 bases, and 6 bases lay outside the gene matches. The CDR3 is 15 residues long. Germline values: CDR1 SEHNR, CDR2 FQNEAQ (reference sequence). CDR3 sequence (DNA): TGTGCCAGCAGCTTACAACAGGGGGCGCGTGAGACCCAGTACTTC. This sequence encodes CASSLQQGARETQYF.

The chain combines TRBV6-5 with TRBJ1-3, with a possible D match to TRBD1 (5 bases). Germline assignment: CDR1 MNHEY and CDR2 SVGAGI. CDR3 length: 16 amino acids. The ends were cut back, 0 bases at V and 0 bases at J, with 9 bases in the middle. This CDR3 reads CASSYSTTASGNTIYF. DNA for the CDR3: TGTGCCAGCAGTTACTCGACGACAGCCTCTGGAAACACCATATATTTT.

The rearrangement joins TRBV7-9 to TRBJ2-7; weak D call: TRBD2 (7 bases). Trimming stripped 0 bases from V and 7 bases from J, with 16 bases between. Germline assignment: CDR1 SEHNR and CDR2 FQNEAQ (reference sequence). The CDR3 contains 15 residues. As DNA, the CDR3 is TGTGCCAGCAGCTTAGCAGCGGCGGGGGCAATGGAGCAGTACTTC. Protein product: CASSLAAAGAMEQYF.

The rearrangement uses TRBV6-1 and TRBJ1-1; D not resolved. V lost 3 bases and J lost 7, with 15 bases in between. CDR1 MNHNS and CDR2 SASEGT come from the germline V gene. The CDR3 sequence is 14 residues long. Here the CDR3 reads CASSDDALTREAFF. CDR3 DNA sequence: TGTGCCAGCAGTGACGACGCCCTAACACGTGAAGCTTTCTTT.

This CDR3 reads CASSHPTGGGYTF. CDR3 DNA: TGTGCCAGCAGCCACCCAACAGGCGGTGGCTACACCTTC. This chain joins TRBV27 and TRBJ1-2, with a possible D match to TRBD1 (5 bases). Trimming took 6 bases from V and 7 from J, leaving 15 bases between them. Looked up from germline, CDR1 is MNHEY and CDR2 is SMNVEV (reference sequence). CDR3 length: 13 residues.

The V and J genes are TRBV5-6 and TRBJ2-7; 7 bases are a match to TRBD1. Trimming at V came to 4 bases and at J to 2 bases, leaving 6 bases not matched to a gene. The germline gives CDR1 SGHDT, CDR2 YYEEEE. This CDR3 region has 14 residues. The CDR3 DNA reads TGTGCCAGCAGCGCCGTCCAGGGGGCCTACGAGCAGTACTTC. The encoded protein is CASSAVQGAYEQYF.

Note on this clone: The same CDR3 also results from other DNA sequences found in this sample. The gene calls are TRBV5-1 and TRBJ1-1; D possibly corresponds to TRBD1 (5 bases). Trimming removed 4 bases from V and 1 base from J, with 8 bases in between. Germline CDR1 reads SGHRS; CDR2 reads YFSETQ. The CDR3 spans 13 residues. CDR3 nucleotide sequence: TGCGCCAGCAGCCTTCAGGGGAACACTGAAGCTTTCTTT. The encoded protein is CASSLQGNTEAFF.

The CDR3 protein is CASSLQAGRPGELFF. The CDR3 DNA follows: TGTGCCAGCAGCTTGCAAGCGGGGAGACCCGGGGAGCTGTTTTTT. The chain has TRBV5-4 and TRBJ2-2; TRBD2 agrees at 7 bases. The V and J ends lost 1 base and 6 bases, in that order; junction bases with no gene match: 6. Germline assignment: CDR1 SGHNT and CDR2 YYREEE (reference sequence). The CDR3 covers 15 residues.

The V gene is TRBV30, the J gene TRBJ2-3, with D possibly being TRBD1 or TRBD2 (6 bases each). The CDR3 has 14 amino acids. The V gene lost 3 bases and the J gene lost 1 base, with 11 bases spanning the gap. Germline V gene data show CDR1 as GTSNPN and CDR2 as SVGIG (reference sequence). The CDR3: CAWSGGAGTDTQYF. CDR3 sequence (DNA): TGTGCCTGGAGCGGGGGCGCGGGCACAGATACGCAGTATTTT.

The V and J genes are TRBV27 and TRBJ1-4, with 12 positions matching TRBD1. Germline-derived CDR1 and CDR2 are MNHEY and SMNVEV (reference sequence). The CDR3 is made up of 15 amino acids. After removal of 5 bases from V and 8 bases from J, the junction contained 6 bases not matched to a gene. CDR3 coding DNA: TGTGCCAGCAGTCCAGGGACAGGGGGCAGGGAAAAACTGTTTTTT. This gives the protein CASSPGTGGREKLFF.

This chain joins TRBV6-5 and TRBJ1-2; maybe TRBD1 (6 bases). The CDR3 runs 13 residues. V gave up 4 bases and J gave up 5 bases, with 11 bases separating them. The V gene's germline CDR1 is MNHEY and CDR2 SVGAGI. In DNA form, the CDR3 reads TGTGCCAGCAGTTCGGACAGACCTTATGGCTACACCTTC. Translation: CASSSDRPYGYTF.

The chain employs TRBV3-1 (or the pseudogene TRBV3-2) and TRBJ2-3, with 7 bases matching TRBD1. CDR1 is LGHDT, CDR2 YNNKEL, per germline (reference sequence). The length of the CDR3 is 17 residues. V shed 1 base, J shed 5 bases, and the junction held 12 bases outside the gene matches. In DNA form, the CDR3 reads TGTGCCAGCAGCCAAGGGTCAAGGACAGGACATGTAGATACGCAGTATTTT. Translated, it gives CASSQGSRTGHVDTQYF.

For the CDR3, the DNA is TGTGCCAGTAGTATTGGACTAACAGGGGGCCGGGGGCTGTATAGCAATCAGCCCCAGCATTTT. Protein product: CASSIGLTGGRGLYSNQPQHF. J is TRBJ1-5 and V is TRBV19; 9 nucleotides line up with TRBD1. J lost 0 bases, V lost 3 bases, and 18 bases had no gene match. The CDR3 has 21 residues. Per the germline V gene, CDR1 is LNHDA and CDR2 is SQIVND (reference sequence).

The rearrangement links TRBV5-5 to TRBJ2-7; no clear D. The CDR3 consists of 12 residues. V lost 1 base to trimming and J lost 3 bases, with 5 bases between them. The germline gives CDR1 SGHKS, CDR2 YYEKEE (reference sequence). CDR3 DNA: TGTGCCAGCAGCTTGTCAGGCTACGAGCAGTACTTC. Translating gives CASSLSGYEQYF.

This clone was picked up one time. The CDR3 here is CASSLDGNYGYTF. In nucleotides, the CDR3 is TGTGCCAGCTCACTGGACGGGAACTATGGCTACACCTTC. The rearrangement links TRBV18 to TRBJ1-2; no definite D call. The CDR3 consists of 13 residues. The V gene lost 4 bases and the J gene lost 2 bases, with 8 bases spanning the gap. CDR1 is KGHSH, CDR2 LQKENI, per germline.

The gene calls are TRBV2 and TRBJ1-3; tentatively, D is TRBD1 (5 bases). Germline V gene lookup returns CDR1 SNHLY and CDR2 FYNNEI. Trimming pared 4 bases from V and 3 bases from J, leaving 7 bases between. The length of the CDR3 is 13 residues. DNA of the CDR3: TGTGCCAGCAGTGGGGGGATTGGAAACACCATATATTTT. It specifies CASSGGIGNTIYF.

V is TRBV6-1 and J is TRBJ1-2, with 7 bases aligning to TRBD1. V was clipped by 3 bases and J by 3 bases; unmatched bases: 4. Germline V gene lookup returns CDR1 MNHNS and CDR2 SASEGT. This CDR3 is built from 14 residues. CDR3 in amino acids: CASSDGTGDYGYTF. In DNA, the CDR3 is TGTGCCAGCAGTGATGGTACAGGGGACTATGGCTACACCTTC.